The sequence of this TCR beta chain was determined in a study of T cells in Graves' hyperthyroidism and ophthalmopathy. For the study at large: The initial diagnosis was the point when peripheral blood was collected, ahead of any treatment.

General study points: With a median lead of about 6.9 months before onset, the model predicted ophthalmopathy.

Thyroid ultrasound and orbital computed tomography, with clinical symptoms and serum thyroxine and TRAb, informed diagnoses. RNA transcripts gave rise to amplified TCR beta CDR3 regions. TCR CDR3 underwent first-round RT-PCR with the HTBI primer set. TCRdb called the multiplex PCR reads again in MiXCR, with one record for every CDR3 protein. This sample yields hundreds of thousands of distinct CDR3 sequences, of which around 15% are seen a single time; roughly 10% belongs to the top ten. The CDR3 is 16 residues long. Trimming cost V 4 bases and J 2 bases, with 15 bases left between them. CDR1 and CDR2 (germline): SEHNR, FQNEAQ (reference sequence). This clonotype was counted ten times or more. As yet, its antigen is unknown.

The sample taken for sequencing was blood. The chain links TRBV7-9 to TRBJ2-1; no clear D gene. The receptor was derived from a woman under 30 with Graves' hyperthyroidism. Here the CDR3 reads CASSYSPAKPYNEQFF. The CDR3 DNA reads TGTGCCAGCAGCTACAGCCCGGCTAAACCCTACAATGAGCAGTTCTTC.